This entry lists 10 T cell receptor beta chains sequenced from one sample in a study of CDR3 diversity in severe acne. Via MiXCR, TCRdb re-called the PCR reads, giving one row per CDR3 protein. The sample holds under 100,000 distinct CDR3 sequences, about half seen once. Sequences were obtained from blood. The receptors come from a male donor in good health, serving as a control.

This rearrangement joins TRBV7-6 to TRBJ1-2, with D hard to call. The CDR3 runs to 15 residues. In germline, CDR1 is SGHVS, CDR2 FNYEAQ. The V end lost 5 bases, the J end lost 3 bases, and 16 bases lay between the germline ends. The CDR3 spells CASSASPNADYGYTF. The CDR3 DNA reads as TGTGCCAGCAGCGCAAGCCCAAACGCTGACTATGGCTACACCTTC.

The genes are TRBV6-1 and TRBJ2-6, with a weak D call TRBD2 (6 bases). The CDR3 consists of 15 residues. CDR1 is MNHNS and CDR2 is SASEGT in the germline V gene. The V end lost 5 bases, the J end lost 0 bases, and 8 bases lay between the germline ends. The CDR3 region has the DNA TGTGCCAGCAGTCGGGACTCCTCTGGGGCCAACGTCCTGACTTTC. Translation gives CASSRDSSGANVLTF.

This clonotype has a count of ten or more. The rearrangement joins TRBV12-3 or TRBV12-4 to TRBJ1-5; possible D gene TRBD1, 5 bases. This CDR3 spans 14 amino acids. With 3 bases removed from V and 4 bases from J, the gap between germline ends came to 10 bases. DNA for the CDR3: TGTGCCAGCAGTTTGTCGGGGGTGAATCAGCCCCAGCATTTT. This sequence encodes CASSLSGVNQPQHF.

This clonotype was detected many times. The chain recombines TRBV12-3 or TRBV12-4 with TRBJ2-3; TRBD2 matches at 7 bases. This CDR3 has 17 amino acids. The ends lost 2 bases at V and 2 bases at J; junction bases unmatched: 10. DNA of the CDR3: TGTGCCAGCAGTTTAATCGGGCGGGAGAGGATCACAGATACGCAGTATTTT. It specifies CASSLIGRERITDTQYF.

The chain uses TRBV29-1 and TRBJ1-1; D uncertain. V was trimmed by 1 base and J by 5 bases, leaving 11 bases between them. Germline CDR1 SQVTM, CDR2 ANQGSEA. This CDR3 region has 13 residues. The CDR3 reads CSVEVPPGTEAFF. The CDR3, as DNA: TGCAGCGTTGAAGTCCCCCCGGGGACTGAAGCTTTCTTT.

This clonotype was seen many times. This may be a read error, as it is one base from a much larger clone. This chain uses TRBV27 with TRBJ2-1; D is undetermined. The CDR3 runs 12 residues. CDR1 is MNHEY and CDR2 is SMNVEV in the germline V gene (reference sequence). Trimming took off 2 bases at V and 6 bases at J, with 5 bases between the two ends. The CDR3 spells CASSLDVNEQFF. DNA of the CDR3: TGTGCCAGCAGTTTAGACGTCAATGAGCAGTTCTTC.

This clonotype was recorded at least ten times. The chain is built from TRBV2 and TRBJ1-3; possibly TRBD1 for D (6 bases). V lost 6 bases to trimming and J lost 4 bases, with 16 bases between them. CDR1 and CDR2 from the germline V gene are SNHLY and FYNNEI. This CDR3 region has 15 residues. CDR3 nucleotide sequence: TGTGCCAGCAGCCTAGACTCTGACAGGGGAAACACCATATATTTT. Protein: CASSLDSDRGNTIYF. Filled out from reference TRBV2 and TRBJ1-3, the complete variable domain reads EPEVTQTPSHQVTQMGQEVILRCVPISNHLYFYWYRQILGQKVEFLVSFYNNEISEKSEIFDDQFSVERPDGSNFTLKIRSTKLEDSAMYFCASSLDSDRGNTIYFGEGSWLTVV.

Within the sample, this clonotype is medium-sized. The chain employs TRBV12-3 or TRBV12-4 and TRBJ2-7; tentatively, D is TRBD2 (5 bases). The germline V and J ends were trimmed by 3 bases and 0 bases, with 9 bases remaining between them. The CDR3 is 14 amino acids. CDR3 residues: CASSFSSDSYEQYF. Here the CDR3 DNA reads TGTGCCAGCAGTTTTAGTAGCGACTCCTACGAGCAGTACTTC.

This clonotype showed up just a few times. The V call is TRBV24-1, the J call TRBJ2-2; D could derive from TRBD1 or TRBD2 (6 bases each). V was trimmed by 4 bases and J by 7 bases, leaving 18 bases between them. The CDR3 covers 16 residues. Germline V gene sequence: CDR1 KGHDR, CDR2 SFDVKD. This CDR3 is CATSEPYGGRDGELFF. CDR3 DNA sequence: TGTGCCACCAGTGAGCCTTATGGGGGGCGAGACGGGGAGCTGTTTTTT.

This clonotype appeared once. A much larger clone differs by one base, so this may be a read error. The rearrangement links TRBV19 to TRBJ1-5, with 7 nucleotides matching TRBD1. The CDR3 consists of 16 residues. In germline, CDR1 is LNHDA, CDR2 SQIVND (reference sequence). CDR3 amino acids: CASELGQSYSSQPQHF. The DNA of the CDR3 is TGTGCCAGCGAACTGGGACAGTCCTATAGCAGTCAGCCCCAGCATTTT.